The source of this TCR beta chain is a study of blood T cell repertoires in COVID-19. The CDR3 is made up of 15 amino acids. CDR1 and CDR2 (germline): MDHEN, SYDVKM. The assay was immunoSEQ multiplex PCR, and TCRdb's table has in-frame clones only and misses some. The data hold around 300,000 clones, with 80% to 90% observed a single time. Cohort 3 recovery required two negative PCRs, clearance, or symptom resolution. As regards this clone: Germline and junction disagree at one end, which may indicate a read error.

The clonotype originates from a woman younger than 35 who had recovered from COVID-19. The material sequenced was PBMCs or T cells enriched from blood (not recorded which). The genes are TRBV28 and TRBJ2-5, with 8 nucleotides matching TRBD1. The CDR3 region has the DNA TGTGCCAGCAGTTTGGGGCAGGGGGCCCAAGGGACCCAGTACTTC. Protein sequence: CASSLGQGAQGTQYF.